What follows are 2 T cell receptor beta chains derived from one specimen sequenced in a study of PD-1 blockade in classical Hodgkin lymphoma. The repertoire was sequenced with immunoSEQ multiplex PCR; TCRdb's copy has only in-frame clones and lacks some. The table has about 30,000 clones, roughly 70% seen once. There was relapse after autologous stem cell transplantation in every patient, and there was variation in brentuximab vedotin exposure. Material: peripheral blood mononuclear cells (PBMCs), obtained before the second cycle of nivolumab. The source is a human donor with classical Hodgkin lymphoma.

CDR3 loop: CSASSSYEQYV. The CDR3 DNA sequence: TGCAGTGCCTCAAGCTCCTACGAGCAGTACGTC. J is TRBJ2-7 and V is TRBV20-1; D gene ambiguous. The V gene lost 6 bases and the J gene lost 0 bases, with 6 bases spanning the gap. Germline assignment: CDR1 DFQATT and CDR2 SNEGSKA (reference sequence). This CDR3 is built from 11 residues.

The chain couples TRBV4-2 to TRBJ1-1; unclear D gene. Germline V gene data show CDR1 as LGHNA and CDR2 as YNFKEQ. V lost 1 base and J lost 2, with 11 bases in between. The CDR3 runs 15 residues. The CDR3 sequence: CASSQAERANTEAFF. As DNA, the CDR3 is TGTGCCAGCAGCCAAGCGGAAAGGGCTAACACTGAAGCTTTCTTT.